This T cell receptor beta chain stems from a study of blood T cell repertoires in COVID-19. Overall study: Acute and convalescent COVID-19 specimens originated in the United States, Italy and Spain. PBMCs, B-cell-depleted T cells, or T cells provided the cDNA or gDNA that made up the material.

J lost 6 bases, V lost 2 bases, and 6 bases had no gene match. The germline V gene has CDR1 SGHTA and CDR2 FQGNSA. This CDR3 is built from 14 residues. Authors' processing steps: Nucleated cell number was recorded as an estimate derived from reference gene primer amplification. TCRdb's copy holds only in-frame clones and misses some; the assay was immunoSEQ multiplex PCR. From that table come the V and J calls and clone size; the DNA was used to work out D and trimming. The repertoire has about 94,000 clones, 80% to 85% of them found once; the top ten carry approximately 6.7%. Input material: peripheral blood. The chain couples TRBV7-2 to TRBJ2-7; 8 bases line up with TRBD1. The TCR comes from a man aged 55 to 70 with acute or convalescent COVID-19. The CDR3 nucleotides are TGTGCCAGCAGCTTATGGCAGGGGGCGGGCGAGCAGTACTTC. Amino acid sequence: CASSLWQGAGEQYF.